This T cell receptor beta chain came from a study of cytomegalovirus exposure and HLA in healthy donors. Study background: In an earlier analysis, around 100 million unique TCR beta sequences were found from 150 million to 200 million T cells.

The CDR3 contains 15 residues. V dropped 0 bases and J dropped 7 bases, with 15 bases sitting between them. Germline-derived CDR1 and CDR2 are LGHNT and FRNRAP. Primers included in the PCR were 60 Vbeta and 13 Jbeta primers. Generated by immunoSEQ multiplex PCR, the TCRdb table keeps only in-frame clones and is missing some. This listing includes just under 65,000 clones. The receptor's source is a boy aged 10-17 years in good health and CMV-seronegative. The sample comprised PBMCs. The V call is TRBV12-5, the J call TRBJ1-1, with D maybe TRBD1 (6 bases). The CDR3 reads CASGLVLGRGGEAFF. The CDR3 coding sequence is TGTGCTAGTGGTTTGGTATTGGGCAGGGGCGGTGAAGCTTTCTTT.